Below are 13 T cell receptor beta chains sequenced from a single sample in a study of T cells in Graves' hyperthyroidism and ophthalmopathy. The CDR3 regions of TCR beta were amplified from RNA transcripts. When the TCR CDR3 underwent first-round RT-PCR, the HTBI primer set was used. Each CDR3 protein is one row after TCRdb ran MiXCR on the multiplex PCR reads. This table holds about 500,000 distinct CDR3 sequences, 15% to 20% found once. What was sequenced was blood. The receptors stem from a woman aged 25 to 45 with Graves' ophthalmopathy.

In this sample, this clonotype turned up a few times. The chain employs TRBV6-2 or TRBV6-3 and TRBJ2-1; 10 bases map to TRBD2. The CDR3 is 15 residues long. The germline V gene has CDR1 MNHEY and CDR2 SVGEGT. The V gene end was trimmed by 7 bases and the J gene end by 5 bases; junction bases not matched to a gene: 8. The CDR3 sequence is CASKLLAGPNNEQFF. CDR3 coding DNA: TGTGCCAGCAAACTACTAGCGGGACCGAACAATGAGCAGTTCTTC.

This clonotype has ten or more counts. This chain links TRBV27 with TRBJ2-7; 7 bases agree with TRBD2. Per the germline V gene, CDR1 is MNHEY and CDR2 is SMNVEV (reference sequence). The CDR3 covers 14 residues. The ends lost 8 bases at V and 0 bases at J; junction bases unmatched: 7. The CDR3 coding sequence is TGTGCCAGCCGCCTGGGGGGGATCTCCTACGAGCAGTACTTC. It codes for CASRLGGISYEQYF.

This chain connects TRBV5-8 to TRBJ2-1, with D tentatively TRBD1 (5 bases). V lost 4 bases and J lost 15, with 17 bases in between. CDR3 length: 12 amino acids. Germline-derived CDR1 and CDR2 are SGHTS and YDEGEE. CDR3 sequence reads: CASSLRVAGMFF. The CDR3 region has the DNA TGTGCCAGCAGCCTCAGGGTAGCTGGGATGTTCTTC.

The chain has TRBV11-2 and TRBJ1-4, with 7 nucleotides matching TRBD1. Germline CDR1 is SGHAT and CDR2 is FQNNGV. V lost 3 bases and J lost 5; bases outside the gene matches: 6. This CDR3 has 15 amino acids. CDR3 residues: CASSFRDSLNEKLFF. The CDR3 DNA reads as TGTGCCAGCAGCTTCCGGGACAGCTTAAATGAAAAACTGTTTTTT.

The V gene is TRBV29-1, the J gene TRBJ2-3; 11 bases match TRBD2. This CDR3 comprises 15 residues. Germline V gives CDR1 SQVTM, CDR2 ANQGSEA. Trimming removed 0 bases from V and 4 bases from J; junction bases left unmatched: 3. The CDR3 is CSVEELAGVSDTQYF. The DNA for the CDR3 is TGCAGCGTTGAAGAACTAGCGGGAGTTTCAGATACGCAGTATTTT.

This clonotype was recorded many times. The genes are TRBV12-3 or TRBV12-4 and TRBJ2-3; D perhaps matches TRBD2 (6 bases). The CDR3 runs to 15 residues. V dropped 6 bases and J dropped 1 base, with 14 bases sitting between them. The CDR3 region is CASSPRLERTDTQYF. The DNA of the CDR3 is TGTGCCAGCAGCCCACGACTAGAGCGCACAGATACGCAGTATTTT.

Ten or more counts support this clonotype. V and J are TRBV6-1 and TRBJ1-5; TRBD1 is a possible D gene (6 bases). This CDR3 has 14 amino acids. The germline V gene encodes CDR1 MNHNS and CDR2 SASEGT. Trimming took 6 bases from V and 1 from J, leaving 10 bases between them. CDR3 in DNA: TGTGCCAGCAGACAGACAGGAAGCAATCAGCCCCAGCATTTT. Translation gives CASRQTGSNQPQHF.

This clonotype was recorded many times. This rearrangement joins TRBV28 to TRBJ1-2; D is unclear. The CDR3 loop spans 12 amino acids. V lost 6 bases and J lost 7, with 12 bases in between. The V gene's germline CDR1 is MDHEN and CDR2 SYDVKM. The DNA of the CDR3 is TGTGCCAGCAGCCAGACAAAAGTTGGCTACACCTTC. Translated: CASSQTKVGYTF.

The V gene is TRBV7-2, the J gene TRBJ2-2; TRBD2 matches at 10 bases. V was pared by 1 base and J by 5 bases, with 4 bases of the junction left unmatched. CDR1 SGHTA and CDR2 FQGNSA come from the germline V gene. CDR3 length equals 16 residues. The CDR3 coding sequence is TGTGCCAGCAGCTTAGGAGGACTAGCGGCAACCGGGGAGCTGTTTTTT. Translating gives CASSLGGLAATGELFF.

There are many counts of this clonotype. This chain uses TRBV10-3 with TRBJ2-3, with TRBD2 matching over 7 bases. Unmatched junction bases numbered 4, after V lost 6 bases and J lost 4 bases. This CDR3 has 13 amino acids. Germline V gene data show CDR1 as ENHRY and CDR2 as SYGVKD. The CDR3 coding sequence is TGTGCCATCAGGGCGGGAGTTGCAGATACGCAGTATTTT. Encoded protein: CAIRAGVADTQYF.

A few counts support this clonotype. This chain joins TRBV7-9 and TRBJ2-7; D may be TRBD2 (6 bases). The germline gives CDR1 SEHNR, CDR2 FQNEAQ (reference sequence). The V end was cut by 2 bases, the J end by 9 bases, with 11 bases between. This CDR3 contains 12 residues. In DNA, the CDR3 is TGTGCCAGCAGCTTACCCCGGGAGAGGCAGTACTTC. Its translation: CASSLPRERQYF.

J is TRBJ1-6 and V is TRBV14; D call uncertain. CDR3 length equals 13 residues. V lost 1 base to trimming and J lost 9 bases, with 7 bases between them. Germline V gives CDR1 SGHDN, CDR2 FVKESK. Here the CDR3 reads CASSQVPTSPLHF. The CDR3 DNA follows: TGTGCCAGCAGCCAAGTCCCCACTTCACCCCTCCACTTT.

This clonotype was observed a few times. V is TRBV12-3 or TRBV12-4 and J is TRBJ2-1; 7 nucleotides align to TRBD2. J gave up 13 bases and V 5 bases, and 20 bases lay outside the gene matches. The CDR3 extends over 16 amino acids. CDR3 DNA sequence: TGTGCCAGCAGTCGACTGTACCCTGGGACTACCGGTCCACAGTTCTTC. Residues: CASSRLYPGTTGPQFF.